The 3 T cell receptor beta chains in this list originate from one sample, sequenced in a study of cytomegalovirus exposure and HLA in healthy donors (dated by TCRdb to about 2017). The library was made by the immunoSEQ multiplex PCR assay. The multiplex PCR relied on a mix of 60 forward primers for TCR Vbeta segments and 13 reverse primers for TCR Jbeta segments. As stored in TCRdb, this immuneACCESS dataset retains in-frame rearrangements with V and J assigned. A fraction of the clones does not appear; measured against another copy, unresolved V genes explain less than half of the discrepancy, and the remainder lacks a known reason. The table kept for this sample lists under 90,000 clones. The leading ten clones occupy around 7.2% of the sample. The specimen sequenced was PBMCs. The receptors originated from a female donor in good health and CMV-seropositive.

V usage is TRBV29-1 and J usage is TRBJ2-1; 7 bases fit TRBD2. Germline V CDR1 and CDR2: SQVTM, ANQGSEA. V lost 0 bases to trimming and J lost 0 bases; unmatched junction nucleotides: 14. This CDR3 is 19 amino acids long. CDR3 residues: CSVEDHGGLRISSYNEQFF. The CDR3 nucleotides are TGCAGCGTTGAAGATCACGGGGGACTACGTATAAGCTCCTACAATGAGCAGTTCTTC.

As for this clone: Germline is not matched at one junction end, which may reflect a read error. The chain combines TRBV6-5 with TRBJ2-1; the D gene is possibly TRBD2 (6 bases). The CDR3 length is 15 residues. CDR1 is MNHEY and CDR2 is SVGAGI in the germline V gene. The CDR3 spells CATQAGIPIVNERFF. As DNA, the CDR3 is TGTGCCACCCAGGCGGGGATCCCTATTGTGAATGAGCGGTTCTTC.

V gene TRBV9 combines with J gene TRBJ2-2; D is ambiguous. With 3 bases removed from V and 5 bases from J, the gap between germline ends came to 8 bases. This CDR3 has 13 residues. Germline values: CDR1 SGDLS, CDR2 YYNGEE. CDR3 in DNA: TGTGCCAGCAGCGACAGCTGGACCGGGGAGCTGTTTTTT. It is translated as CASSDSWTGELFF.